The entry that follows covers one T cell receptor beta chain sequence. Healthy donors had no documented immune events, such as infections, while sampled. The data derive from a study of identifying expanded T cells in peripheral blood. Sequencing was performed with immunoSEQ multiplex PCR; in TCRdb, only in-frame clones are kept and a portion is missing. The sample lists roughly 100,000 clones, 85% to 90% occurring once. The CDR3 is 17 residues long. CDR1 is MDHEN, CDR2 SYDVKM, per germline. V trimming: 7 bases; J trimming: 8 bases; junction bases outside the gene matches: 20. This clonotype originated in a person aged 18-69 years in good health. Material: blood. The genes are TRBV28 and TRBJ1-2; 9 bases match TRBD1. The CDR3 bases are TGTGCCAGCACCCCTTCGGGGACAGGGACTTCGTACTGGGGCTACACCTTC. Its translation: CASTPSGTGTSYWGYTF.